This T cell receptor (beta chain) is from a study of cytomegalovirus exposure and HLA in healthy donors. Study-wide findings and caveats: CMV serostatus stood as the only immune exposure information on hand. Cytomegalovirus association was assigned to about 180 TCR beta chains.

PCR amplification relied on 60 Vbeta primers (plus 13 Jbeta primers). Sequencing used immunoSEQ multiplex PCR; TCRdb keeps in-frame clones, though not all of them. Among around 140,000 clones listed, about 78% were seen once. Germline V gene sequence: CDR1 SGHVS, CDR2 FNYEAQ. The V and J ends lost 5 bases and 0 bases respectively, with 10 bases between them. The CDR3 has 14 residues. This clone showed up just a few times. Its antigen is unidentified. Sequencing was carried out using PBMCs. This receptor was obtained from a female donor in good health and CMV-seronegative. This chain joins TRBV7-6 and TRBJ1-2; D is undetermined. CDR3 nucleotide sequence: TGTGCCAGCAGCACCGGCGGGGCTAACTATGGCTACACCTTC. Its protein is CASSTGGANYGYTF.